The entry that follows covers one T cell receptor beta chain sequence. The antigen it recognizes is unknown. Base qualities are not provided; no much larger clone lies one nucleotide away. Sequencing was carried out with an Illumina HiSeq 1500. TCRdb applied fastp at Q25 and MiXCR to the public reads, then kept only in-frame beta chains. When rows share a CDR3 protein, they turn into one entry using the most common DNA and genes. The sample has about 740,000 distinct CDR3 sequences on record, 35% of them singletons. Around 2.8% of the sample is held by the ten biggest clonotypes. The data originate from a study of T cell repertoires in cytomegalovirus infection (dated by TCRdb to the late 2010s). As for the study more broadly: Donor HLA type was relevant to the analysis, as public TCR beta signatures indicated carriage of CMV infection together with the matching HLA type. What the work shows at the level of the full study, not this receptor alone: In both this cohort and an independent roughly 330-donor cohort, the cumulative frequency of public TCR beta family members distinguished carriers of CMV infection plus the relevant HLA type. The ex vivo response was dominated by HLA-C-restricted CMV-specific TCR beta clonotypes, which also provided the single most frequent clonotype in two of eight donors.

Material for sequencing was PBMCs. The source is a human donor in good health (CMV status not recorded). Some clones in this sample may be carry-over from other donors' samples.

The CDR3 region has the sequence CASSQDSWELFF. The DNA sequence follows: TGCGCCAGCAGCCAAGATAGTTGGGAGCTGTTTTTT. The V and J segments used are TRBV4-1 and TRBJ2-2; the D gene is not confidently resolved. Its CDR3 holds 12 amino acids, cysteine through phenylalanine. The only DNA kept is the CDR3, 36 bases in frame from the first base. CDR1 is given as MGHRA and CDR2 as YSYEKL, both from the germline V gene. V is reduced by 0 bases and J by 9 bases, leaving a spacing of 5 bases between them.